The clone carrying this T cell receptor (beta chain) has just one count. The entry originates in a study of blood T cell repertoires in COVID-19. With 5 bases removed from V and 4 bases from J, the gap between germline ends came to 9 bases. Germline V gene sequence: CDR1 SGHNT, CDR2 YENEEA. This CDR3 comprises 13 residues. This table comes from immunoSEQ multiplex PCR, and its TCRdb copy is limited to in-frame clones, with some not included. The sample consists of approximately 70,000 clones, approximately 85% of them appearing once. This receptor was identified in a woman of 80 years or more with active or convalescent COVID-19. The gene calls are TRBV11-3 and TRBJ2-1; a possible D gene is TRBD2 (6 bases). Sequencing input: peripheral blood. The CDR3, as DNA: TGTGCCAGCAGCAATGGGAGGTACAATGAGCAGTTCTTC. It translates to CASSNGRYNEQFF.